These T cell receptor beta chains were read from a single sample in a study of OX40 agonist ivuxolimab in advanced cancers. The assay was immunoSEQ multiplex PCR, and TCRdb's table has in-frame clones only and misses some. The table lists about 62,000 clones, almost 85% of them singletons. Source: CD4+ or CD8+ T cells sorted from blood, taken in a trial of the OX40 agonist ivuxolimab. These receptor sequences come from an adult with an advanced solid tumor such as melanoma, head and neck, liver or kidney cancer. The conserved cysteine and the conserved F or W are not part of the CDR3 here. Each record gives: clone size, V gene, CDR3 protein. Clone size is given for some rows only: seen once, a few or many times, or a class if the clone is expanded.

>-|TRBV6-5
ASRWGQYTDTQY
>once|TRBV4-1
ASSQEPGAATETQY
>-|TRBV7-3
ASSFFPEAF
>-|TRBV7-8
ASSLAASGGARDTQY
>-|TRBV27
ASSLALSYEQY
>-|TRBV7-9
ASSPWGERRTDTQY
>-|TRBV10-3
AISPVDSNQPQH
>-|TRBV18
ASSPGEGGKLF
>-|TRBV15
APSRDRLAREQY
>-|TRBV5-5
ASSSILTGTGGETQY
>-|TRBV5-8
ASSQPTEPNTEAF
>-|TRBV6-5
ATTAYRGRTGELF
>-|TRBV27
ASSLGRYNEQF
>once|TRBV29-1
SVAAGEVTQY
>once|TRBV28
ASSLLQWAYNSPLH
>-|TRBV19
ASTALAGPMRDTQY
>once|TRBV18
ASSPRNTDTQY
>-|TRBV30
AWSALLGERENRETQY
>-|TRBV4-2
ASSPFSRGLAPGAQY
>-|TRBV19
ASSRPPESTEAF
>once|TRBV9
ASSTPGTGMY
>once|TRBV27
ASSPGGYNSYNEQF
>-|TRBV9
ASSVDGQGRETQY
>few|TRBV29-1
SVEDSPSQPQH
>-|TRBV6-5
ASSYSGVGYT
>-|TRBV7-3
ASSFPGRGEFNEQF
>-|TRBV19
ASSIVERNNEKLF
>-|TRBV6-5
ASLNRDTDTQY
>-|TRBV27
ASSFRTGETRYQPQH
>-|TRBV28
ASSLGTSNGYT
>-|TRBV5-1
ASSRDSSTDTQY
>-|TRBV4-1
ASSQLGLAKNIQY
>-|TRBV5-4
ASSLRGAEAF
>-|TRBV5-1
ASSLGEVLNSPLH
>-|TRBV6-5
ASSHGTAQETQY
>-|TRBV5-1
ASSLAEEGGKLF
>-|TRBV25-1
ASSPRDRGPGEQY
>-|TRBV2
ASSSPYEQY
>-|TRBV4-1
ASSAGVYNEQF
>-|TRBV9
ASSKAGGTDTQY
>-|TRBV23-1
ASSQSRRGPDETQY
>-|TRBV7-2
ASSLERLGENIQY
>few|TRBV2
ASSEAVGAPRSST
>-|TRBV6-6
ASSTKSHRGSETQY
>few|TRBV6-5
ASSYLTSGLEQY
>-|TRBV10-3
AISELSAKETQY
>-|TRBV18
ASSQTSGRGYEQY
>-|TRBV28
ASSSWTGGSLAGPYNEQF
>-|TRBV7-9
ASSPGTGGLRLYEQY
>once|TRBV19
ASSIGRGYTGELF
>-|TRBV2
ASTTEERTGNTIY
>few|TRBV4-1
ASSQGRPGFATNEKLF
>-|TRBV7-9
ASSPPHGSTYEQY
>few|TRBV9
ASSVGPAGVERRDTQY
>-|TRBV7-9
ASSARTGGQETQY
>few|TRBV4-1
ASSPPPGTGKHEQY
>-|TRBV6-6
ASRIPGGNEKLF